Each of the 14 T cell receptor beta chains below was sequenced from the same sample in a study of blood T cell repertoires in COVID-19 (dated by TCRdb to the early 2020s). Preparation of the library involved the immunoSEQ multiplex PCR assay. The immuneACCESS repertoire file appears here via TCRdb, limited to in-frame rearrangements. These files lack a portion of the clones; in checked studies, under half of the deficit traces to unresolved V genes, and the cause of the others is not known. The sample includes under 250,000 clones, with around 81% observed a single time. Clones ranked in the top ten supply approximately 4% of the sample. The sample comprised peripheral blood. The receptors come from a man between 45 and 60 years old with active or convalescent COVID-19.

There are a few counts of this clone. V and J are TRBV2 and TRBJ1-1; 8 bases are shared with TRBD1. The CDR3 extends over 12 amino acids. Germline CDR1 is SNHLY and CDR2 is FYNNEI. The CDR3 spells CGVDRANTEAFF. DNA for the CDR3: TGTGGCGTGGACAGGGCGAACACTGAAGCTTTCTTT.

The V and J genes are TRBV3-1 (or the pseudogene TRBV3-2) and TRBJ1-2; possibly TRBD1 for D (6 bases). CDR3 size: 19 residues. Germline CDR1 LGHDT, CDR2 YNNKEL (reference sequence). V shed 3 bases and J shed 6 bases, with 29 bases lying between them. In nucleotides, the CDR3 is TGTGCCAGCAGCCAGTTGGGGGGCTGGGAGGGTTCGCGAGCTAATGGCTACACCTTC. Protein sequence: CASSQLGGWEGSRANGYTF.

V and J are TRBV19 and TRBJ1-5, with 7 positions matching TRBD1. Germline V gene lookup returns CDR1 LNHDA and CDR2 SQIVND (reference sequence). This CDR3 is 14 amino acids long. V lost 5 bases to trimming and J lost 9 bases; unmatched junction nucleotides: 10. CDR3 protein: CASSPGTGALPQHF. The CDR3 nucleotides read TGTGCCAGTAGTCCCGGCACAGGGGCCCTGCCCCAGCATTTT.

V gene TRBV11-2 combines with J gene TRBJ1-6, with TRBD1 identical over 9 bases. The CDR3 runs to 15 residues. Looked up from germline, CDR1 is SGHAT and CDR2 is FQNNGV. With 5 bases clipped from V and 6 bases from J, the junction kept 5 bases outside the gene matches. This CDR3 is CASSRGQGSNSPLHF. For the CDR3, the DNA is TGTGCCAGCAGCCGGGGACAGGGCTCTAATTCACCCCTCCACTTT.

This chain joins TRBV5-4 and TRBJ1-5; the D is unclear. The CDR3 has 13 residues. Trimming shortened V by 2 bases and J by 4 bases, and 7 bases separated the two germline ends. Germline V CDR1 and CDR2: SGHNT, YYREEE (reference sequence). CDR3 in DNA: TGTGCCAGCAGCTTACCGGGAAATCAGCCCCAGCATTTT. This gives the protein CASSLPGNQPQHF.

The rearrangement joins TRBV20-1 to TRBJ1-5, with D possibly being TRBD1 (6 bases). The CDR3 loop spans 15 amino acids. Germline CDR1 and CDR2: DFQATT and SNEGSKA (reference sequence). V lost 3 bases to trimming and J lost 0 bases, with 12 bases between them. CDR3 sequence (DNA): TGCAGTGCTAGTACAGGGTGGGATAGCAATCAGCCCCAGCATTTT. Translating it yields CSASTGWDSNQPQHF.

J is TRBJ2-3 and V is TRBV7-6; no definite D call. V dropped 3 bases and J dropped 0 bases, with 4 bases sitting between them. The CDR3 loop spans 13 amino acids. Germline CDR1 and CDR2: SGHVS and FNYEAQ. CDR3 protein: CASSFGSTDTQYF. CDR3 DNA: TGTGCCAGCAGCTTCGGGAGCACAGATACGCAGTATTTT.

CDR3 in DNA: TGTGCCAGCTCACCCCCCCACGCTATTCCCGGTGAGCAGTTCTTC. Translated, it gives CASSPPHAIPGEQFF. The gene calls are TRBV18 and TRBJ2-1; D gene uncertain. The CDR3 extends over 15 amino acids. Trimming stripped 3 bases from V and 9 bases from J, with 18 bases between. Germline V lookup: CDR1 KGHSH, CDR2 LQKENI.

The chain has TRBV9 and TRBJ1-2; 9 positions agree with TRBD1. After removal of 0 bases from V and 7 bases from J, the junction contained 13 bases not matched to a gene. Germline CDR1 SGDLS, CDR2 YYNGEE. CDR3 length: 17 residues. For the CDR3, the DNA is TGTGCCAGCAGCGTAGATGGAACAGGGGGCGTCTTCGGTGGCTACACCTTC. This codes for CASSVDGTGGVFGGYTF.

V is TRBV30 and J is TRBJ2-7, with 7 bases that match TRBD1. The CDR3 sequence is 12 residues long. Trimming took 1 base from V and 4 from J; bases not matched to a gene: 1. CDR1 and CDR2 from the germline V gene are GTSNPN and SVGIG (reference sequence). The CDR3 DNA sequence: TGTGCCTGGAGTGCACAGGGGTACGAGCAGTACTTC. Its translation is CAWSAQGYEQYF.

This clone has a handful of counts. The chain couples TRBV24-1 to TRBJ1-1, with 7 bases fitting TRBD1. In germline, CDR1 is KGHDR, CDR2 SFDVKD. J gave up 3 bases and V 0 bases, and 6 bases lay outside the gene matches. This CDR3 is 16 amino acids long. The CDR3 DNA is TGTGCCACCAGTGATTTGGGGGAAACAGGGGACACTGAAGCTTTCTTT. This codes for CATSDLGETGDTEAFF.

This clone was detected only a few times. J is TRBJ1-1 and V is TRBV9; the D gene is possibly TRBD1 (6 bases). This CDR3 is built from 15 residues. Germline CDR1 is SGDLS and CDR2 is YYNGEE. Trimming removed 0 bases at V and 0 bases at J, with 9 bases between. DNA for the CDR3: TGTGCCAGCAGCGTAGACCCAGGGGTGAACACTGAAGCTTTCTTT. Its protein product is CASSVDPGVNTEAFF.

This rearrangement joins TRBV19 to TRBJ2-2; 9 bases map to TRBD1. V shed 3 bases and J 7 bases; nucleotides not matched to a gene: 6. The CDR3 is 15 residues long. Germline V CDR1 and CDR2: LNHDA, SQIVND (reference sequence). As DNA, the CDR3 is TGTGCCAGTAGTATCGCGGACAGGGGTGGCGGGGAGCTGTTTTTT. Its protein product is CASSIADRGGGELFF.

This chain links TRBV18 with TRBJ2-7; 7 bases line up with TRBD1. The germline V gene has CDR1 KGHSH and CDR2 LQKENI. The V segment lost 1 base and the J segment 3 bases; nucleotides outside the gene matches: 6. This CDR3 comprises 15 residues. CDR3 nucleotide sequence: TGTGCCAGCTCACCACAGGGGGCTATAGACTACGAGCAGTACTTC. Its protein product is CASSPQGAIDYEQYF.